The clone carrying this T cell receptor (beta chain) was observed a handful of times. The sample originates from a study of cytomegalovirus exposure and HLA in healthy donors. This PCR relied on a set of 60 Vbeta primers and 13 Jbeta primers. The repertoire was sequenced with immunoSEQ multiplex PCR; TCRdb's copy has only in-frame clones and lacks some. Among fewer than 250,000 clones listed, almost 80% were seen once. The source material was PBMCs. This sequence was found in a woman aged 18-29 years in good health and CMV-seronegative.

DNA for the CDR3: TGTGCCAGCAGCGCAGACAGGGGCAATCAGCCCCAGCATTTT. Amino acid sequence: CASSADRGNQPQHF. The chain links TRBV6-5 to TRBJ1-5; 7 bases agree with TRBD1. Germline CDR1 and CDR2: MNHEY and SVGAGI. Trimming cost V 6 bases and J 2 bases; bases outside gene matches: 4. The CDR3 extends over 14 amino acids.